This T cell receptor beta chain was found in a study of cytomegalovirus exposure and HLA in healthy donors. About the study: Some 87 million unique TCRs from HLA-typed donors were held in an early release of data.

The primer mix had 60 Vbeta and 13 Jbeta primers. Sequenced by immunoSEQ multiplex PCR; TCRdb stores in-frame clones only, minus some. The table records 130,000 or so clones, just under 85% of them present only once. Remarks on this clone: Its antigen remains unknown.

Germline V gene sequence: CDR1 SEHNR, CDR2 FQNEAQ (reference sequence). With 7 bases removed from V and 6 bases from J, the gap between germline ends came to 19 bases. The CDR3 is 14 amino acids. Study-level findings and limits: Immune exposure was documented only through CMV serostatus. High sensitivity and specificity were reportedly achieved when the classifier diagnosed cytomegalovirus status.

The rearrangement joins TRBV7-9 to TRBJ2-7, with TRBD1 as a possible D gene (5 bases). The sequenced sample was PBMCs. This TCR came from a woman aged 40 to 55 in good health and CMV-seronegative. The CDR3 reads CASTPINRYGEQYF. The CDR3 coding sequence is TGTGCCAGCACCCCTATTAACAGGTACGGCGAGCAGTACTTC. Together with reference TRBV7-9 and TRBJ2-7, the CDR3 gives the full variable domain: DTGVSQNPRHKITKRGQNVTFRCDPISEHNRLYWYRQTLGQGPEFLTYFQNEAQLEKSRLLSDRFSAERPKGSFSTLEIQRTEQGDSAMYLCASTPINRYGEQYFGPGTRLTVT.